This is a list of T cell receptor beta chains from one sample in a study of OX40 agonist ivuxolimab in advanced cancers. The assay was immunoSEQ multiplex PCR, and TCRdb's table has in-frame clones only and misses some. The repertoire has some 57,000 clones, 90% of them found once; the top ten carry approximately 5%. Source: CD4+ or CD8+ T cells sorted from blood, taken in a trial of the OX40 agonist ivuxolimab. Receptors were obtained from an adult with an advanced solid tumor such as melanoma, head and neck, liver or kidney cancer. Both conserved end residues are part of each CDR3. The order of the fields is V gene, J gene, clone size, D gene, CDR3 protein, CDR3 DNA. D genes are given only for firm matches. Only part of the rows carry a size: once, few, many, or a class if the clone is expanded.

V: TRBV4-2; J: TRBJ2-3; size: -; D: -; CDR3: CASSLEGNPGLNTDTQYF; DNA: TGTGCCAGCAGCCTCGAGGGGAATCCGGGACTTAACACAGATACGCAGTATTTT
V: TRBV4-1; J: TRBJ2-5; size: -; D: -; CDR3: CASSQGTDYQETQYF; DNA: TGCGCCAGCAGCCAAGGGACAGATTATCAAGAGACCCAGTACTTC
V: TRBV7-2; J: TRBJ2-5; size: -; D: -; CDR3: CASSLGAGMETQYF; DNA: TGTGCCAGCAGCTTAGGTGCGGGGATGGAGACCCAGTACTTC
V: TRBV27; J: TRBJ1-4; size: few; D: TRBD1; CDR3: CASSRGPATNEKLFF; DNA: TGTGCCAGCAGCAGGGGGCCCGCAACTAATGAAAAACTGTTTTTT
V: TRBV9; J: TRBJ2-7; size: -; D: TRBD1; CDR3: CASSPRTGSYEQYF; DNA: TGTGCCAGCAGCCCTCGGACAGGATCCTACGAGCAGTACTTC
V: TRBV28; J: TRBJ1-2; size: -; D: TRBD1; CDR3: CATVPGQGGYGYTF; DNA: TGTGCCACCGTCCCCGGACAGGGGGGCTATGGCTACACCTTC
V: TRBV13; J: TRBJ2-7; size: few; D: -; CDR3: CASRLLGGATEQYF; DNA: TGTGCCAGCAGACTACTAGGGGGGGCCACCGAGCAGTACTTC
V: TRBV12-5; J: TRBJ1-5; size: -; D: -; CDR3: CASGLGNQPQHF; DNA: TGTGCTAGTGGTTTGGGCAATCAGCCCCAGCATTTT
V: TRBV19; J: TRBJ1-6; size: -; D: -; CDR3: CASSMEHRSYNSPLHF; DNA: TGTGCCAGTAGTATGGAGCACAGATCCTATAATTCACCCCTCCACTTT
V: TRBV28; J: TRBJ2-7; size: -; D: TRBD1; CDR3: CASSIRTGSISYEQYF; DNA: TGTGCCAGCAGTATCAGGACAGGGTCCATCTCCTACGAGCAGTACTTC
V: TRBV7-2; J: TRBJ2-3; size: -; D: TRBD2; CDR3: CASSLSGGKDTQYF; DNA: TGTGCCAGCAGCTTAAGCGGGGGGAAAGATACGCAGTATTTT
V: TRBV14; J: TRBJ2-7; size: -; D: -; CDR3: CASSSSSGQQYF; DNA: TGTGCCAGCAGCTCTTCATCCGGACAGCAGTACTTC
V: TRBV18; J: TRBJ2-1; size: -; D: -; CDR3: CASSPPSLASAEQFF; DNA: TGTGCCAGCTCACCCCCGTCGTTGGCTAGCGCTGAGCAGTTCTTC
V: TRBV28; J: TRBJ2-7; size: -; D: TRBD1; CDR3: CASSSPDRTSYYEQYF; DNA: TGTGCCAGCAGTTCACCGGACAGGACCTCCTACTACGAGCAGTACTTC
V: TRBV30; J: TRBJ1-5; size: -; D: -; CDR3: CAWSDPGQHNQPQHF; DNA: TGTGCCTGGAGTGACCCCGGACAGCACAATCAGCCCCAGCATTTT
V: TRBV28; J: TRBJ1-2; size: once; D: TRBD1; CDR3: CASSSGQGSYGYTF; DNA: TGTGCCAGCAGTTCGGGACAGGGGAGCTATGGCTACACCTTC
V: TRBV5-1; J: TRBJ1-4; size: -; D: -; CDR3: CASSLAATNEKLFF; DNA: TGCGCCAGCAGCTTGGCTGCAACTAATGAAAAACTGTTTTTT
V: TRBV28; J: TRBJ1-1; size: -; D: -; CDR3: CASSLPRRGGERTEAFF; DNA: TGTGCCAGCAGTTTACCGCGGAGGGGTGGGGAACGCACTGAAGCTTTCTTT
V: TRBV30; J: TRBJ2-3; size: once; D: TRBD2; CDR3: CAWSRGLAGGTDTQYF; DNA: TGTGCCTGGAGTAGGGGTCTTGCGGGGGGCACAGATACGCAGTATTTT
V: TRBV9; J: TRBJ2-7; size: -; D: -; CDR3: CASSAPGRYEQYF; DNA: TGTGCCAGCAGTGCCCCGGGACGCTACGAGCAGTACTTC
V: TRBV2; J: TRBJ1-6; size: -; D: -; CDR3: CASSETNNSPLHF; DNA: TGTGCCAGCAGTGAAACAAATAATTCACCCCTCCACTTT
V: TRBV6-6; J: TRBJ1-1; size: -; D: -; CDR3: CAGRSNTEAFF; DNA: TGTGCCGGTCGGTCGAACACTGAAGCTTTCTTT
V: TRBV7-2; J: TRBJ1-1; size: few; D: -; CDR3: CASSPDRGNTEAFF; DNA: TGTGCCAGCAGCCCCGACCGGGGGAACACTGAAGCTTTCTTT
V: TRBV6-6; J: TRBJ1-5; size: -; D: TRBD1; CDR3: CASRDVTGGNQPQHF; DNA: TGTGCCAGCAGAGACGTAACAGGGGGCAATCAGCCCCAGCATTTT
V: TRBV20-1; J: TRBJ1-2; size: -; D: TRBD1; CDR3: CSAPTGGGYTF; DNA: TGCAGTGCCCCGACAGGGGGAGGCTACACCTTC
V: TRBV1; J: TRBJ2-7; size: -; D: -; CDR3: CTPACSGTYEQYF; DNA: TGCACCCCGGCGTGTAGCGGGACCTACGAGCAGTACTTC
V: TRBV19; J: TRBJ2-7; size: -; D: -; CDR3: CASSIGGGSYEQYF; DNA: TGTGCCAGTAGTATAGGGGGCGGCTCCTACGAGCAGTACTTC
V: TRBV28; J: TRBJ1-5; size: -; D: -; CDR3: CASSSPDSGFYSNQPQHF; DNA: TGTGCCAGCAGTTCCCCGGACAGCGGATTTTATAGCAATCAGCCCCAGCATTTT
V: TRBV19; J: TRBJ1-3; size: once; D: -; CDR3: CASNDSGNTIYF; DNA: TGTGCCAGTAATGACTCTGGAAACACCATATATTTT
V: TRBV28; J: TRBJ2-2; size: -; D: -; CDR3: CASSLPPAGLDGELFF; DNA: TGTGCCAGCAGTTTACCCCCGGCAGGTCTTGACGGGGAGCTGTTTTTT
V: TRBV5-1; J: TRBJ2-7; size: -; D: -; CDR3: CASRLGTSVEQYF; DNA: TGCGCCAGCAGATTGGGGACAAGCGTCGAGCAGTACTTC
V: TRBV4-1; J: TRBJ1-2; size: -; D: -; CDR3: CASSQEPLVYRYGYTF; DNA: TGCGCCAGCAGCCAAGAACCCCTAGTGTACCGGTATGGCTACACCTTC